This record looks at one T cell receptor beta chain sequence and its context. Its antigen is unknown. This entry is derived from a study of graft-versus-host responses after intestinal transplantation. The overall study: After anti-thymocyte globulin induction, recipients took tacrolimus and steroids for three to four years. General study points: Early after transplant, HvG declines were associated with peak levels of circulating GvH clones. When patients had graft-donor T cell macrochimerism, their allografts held high graft-versus-host to host-versus-graft clonal ratios.

The method was immunoSEQ multiplex PCR; TCRdb's version includes in-frame clones alone and lacks a portion of them. This table has about 130,000 clones, over 90% appearing once. Sample: unstimulated CD4+ T cells sorted from spleen or lymph node cells, taken before intestinal transplant. The sequence derives from a human donor who received an intestinal transplant.

This chain's CDR3 is CASGTRQGMNTEAFF. CDR3 nucleotides: TGTGCCAGCGGCACCCGACAGGGAATGAACACTGAAGCTTTCTTT. The chain combines TRBV9 with TRBJ1-1; the match to TRBD1 covers 7 bases. There are 15 residues in the CDR3. The junction had 9 bases not matched to a gene; V was cut back by 7 bases and J by 0 bases. Germline loops: CDR1 SGDLS, CDR2 YYNGEE.